This T cell receptor (beta chain) comes out of a study of immune cell composition in non-small cell lung cancer. On the study more broadly: Histologic subtype was mainly adenocarcinoma or squamous cell carcinoma. Points from the study as a whole: Adenocarcinomas with higher top tumour-associated clone frequency had more reactive TILs. No significant correlation existed between pack-years smoked and tumour clonality. Tumour-reactive clones were not shown to match dominant in vivo tumour clones.

This clone was recorded a few times. What it binds is unknown. Using immunoSEQ multiplex PCR, the repertoire was profiled, and TCRdb retains in-frame clones only, with some absent. The data contain roughly 8,700 clones, 67% of them singletons. Normal lung was taken at the farthest possible site, at least 3 cm from tumour. Sequences were obtained from non-adjacent lung tissue. This sequence originates from a human donor with non-small cell lung cancer.

The CDR3 DNA is TGTGCCAGCAGCTTCCCGCCCCCGACAGGGGGTAGATATGGCTACACCTTC. Protein sequence: CASSFPPPTGGRYGYTF. This chain connects TRBV5-6 to TRBJ1-2; 9 bases are a match to TRBD1. This CDR3 contains 17 residues. V gave up 2 bases and J gave up 5 bases; unmatched junction bases: 13. Germline V gene lookup returns CDR1 SGHDT and CDR2 YYEEEE.